This TCR beta chain was profiled in a study of shared clonotypes between healthy human individuals. Turning to this clone: Other nucleotide sequences from this sample produce the same CDR3.

Study processing details: Filtering was not the same, since immunoSEQ gave junction-only sequences without quality scores. Libraries were prepared by immunoSEQ multiplex PCR; TCRdb keeps only in-frame clonotypes and omits some of them. The V and J calls and clone size are taken from that table; D and trimming were inferred from the DNA. The sample lists hundreds of thousands of clones; roughly 95% were seen once. Naive CD8 cells comprised CD45RO-negative, CCR7-positively selected cells, excluding terminally differentiated effector memory CD45RA+ cells. The germline V gene has CDR1 SQVTM and CDR2 ANQGSEA. This CDR3 is 14 amino acids long. The V gene end was trimmed by 3 bases and the J gene end by 0 bases; junction bases not matched to a gene: 0.

Sequenced material: naive CD8+ T cells sorted from blood. This sequence joins TRBV29-1 and TRBJ2-1; TRBD1 matches 9 bases. The TCR originated in a woman aged 30 to 39 in good health. CDR3 nucleotides: TGCAGCGTTGAGGGACAGGGCTCCTACAATGAGCAGTTCTTC. It codes for CSVEGQGSYNEQFF.